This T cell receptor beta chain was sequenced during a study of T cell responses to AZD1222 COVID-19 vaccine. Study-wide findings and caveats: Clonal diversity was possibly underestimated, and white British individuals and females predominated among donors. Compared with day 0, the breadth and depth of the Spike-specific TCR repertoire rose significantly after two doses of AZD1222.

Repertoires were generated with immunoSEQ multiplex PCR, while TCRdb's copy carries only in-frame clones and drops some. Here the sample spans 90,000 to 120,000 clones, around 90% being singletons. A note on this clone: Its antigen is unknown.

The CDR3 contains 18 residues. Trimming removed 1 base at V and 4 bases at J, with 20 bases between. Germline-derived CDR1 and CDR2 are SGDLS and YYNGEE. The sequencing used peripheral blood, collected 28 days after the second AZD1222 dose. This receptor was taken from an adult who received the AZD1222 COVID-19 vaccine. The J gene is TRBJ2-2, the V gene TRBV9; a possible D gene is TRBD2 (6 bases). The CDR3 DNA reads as TGTGCCAGCAGCGTATCCTCCAGGAGGGCGGTTGGCACCGGGGAGCTGTTTTTT. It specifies CASSVSSRRAVGTGELFF. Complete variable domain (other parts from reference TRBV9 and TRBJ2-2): DSGVTQTPKHLITATGQRVTLRCSPRSGDLSVYWYQQSLDQGLQFLIQYYNGEERAKGNILERFSAQQFPDLHSELNLSSLELGDSALYFCASSVSSRRAVGTGELFFGEGSRLTVL.